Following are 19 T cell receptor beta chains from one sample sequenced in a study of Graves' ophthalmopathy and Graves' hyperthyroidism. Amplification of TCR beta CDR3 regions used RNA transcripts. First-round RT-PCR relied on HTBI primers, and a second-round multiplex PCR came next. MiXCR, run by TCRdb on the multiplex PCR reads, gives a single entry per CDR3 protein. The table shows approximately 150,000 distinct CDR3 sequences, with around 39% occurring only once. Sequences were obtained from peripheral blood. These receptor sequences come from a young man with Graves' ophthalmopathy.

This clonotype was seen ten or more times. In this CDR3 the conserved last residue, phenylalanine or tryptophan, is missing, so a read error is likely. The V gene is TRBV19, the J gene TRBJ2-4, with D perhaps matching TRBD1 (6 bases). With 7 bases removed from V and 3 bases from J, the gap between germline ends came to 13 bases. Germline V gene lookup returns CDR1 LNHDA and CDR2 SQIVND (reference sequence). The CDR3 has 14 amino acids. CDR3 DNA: TGTGCCAGTACCGAGGACAGTTTCAAAAACATTCAGTACCTC. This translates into CASTEDSFKNIQYL.

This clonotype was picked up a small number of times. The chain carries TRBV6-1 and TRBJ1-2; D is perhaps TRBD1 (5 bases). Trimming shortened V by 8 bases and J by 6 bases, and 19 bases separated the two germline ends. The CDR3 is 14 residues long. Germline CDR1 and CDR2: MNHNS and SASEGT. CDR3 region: CASVFRDGSNGYTF. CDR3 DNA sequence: TGTGCCAGCGTATTCCGGGACGGGTCGAATGGCTACACCTTC.

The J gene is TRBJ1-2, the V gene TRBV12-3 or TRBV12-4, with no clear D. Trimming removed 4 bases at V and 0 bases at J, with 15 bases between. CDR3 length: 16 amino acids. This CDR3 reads CASSSLRRSANYGYTF. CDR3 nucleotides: TGTGCCAGCAGTTCCCTTCGCAGGAGCGCTAACTATGGCTACACCTTC.

CDR3: CASSELGGSRQPQHF. The CDR3 DNA is TGTGCCAGCAGTGAACTCGGAGGATCTCGTCAGCCCCAGCATTTT. The rearrangement links TRBV6-1 to TRBJ1-5; the D is unclear. The germline V gene has CDR1 MNHNS and CDR2 SASEGT. The V end was cut by 2 bases, the J end by 6 bases, with 14 bases between. The CDR3 covers 15 residues.

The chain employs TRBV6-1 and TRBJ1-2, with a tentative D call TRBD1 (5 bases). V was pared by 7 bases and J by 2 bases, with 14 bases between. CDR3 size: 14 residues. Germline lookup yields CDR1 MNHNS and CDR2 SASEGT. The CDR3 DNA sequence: TGTGCCAGCAATAGCCCGGACAACAACTATGGCTACACCTTC. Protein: CASNSPDNNYGYTF.

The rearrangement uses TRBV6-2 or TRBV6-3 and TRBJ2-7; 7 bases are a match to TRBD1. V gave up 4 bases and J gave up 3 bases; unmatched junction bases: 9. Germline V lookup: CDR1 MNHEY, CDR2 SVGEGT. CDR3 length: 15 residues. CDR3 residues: CASSSLRGNVYEQYF. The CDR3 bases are TGTGCCAGCAGTTCCCTCAGGGGGAATGTCTACGAGCAGTACTTC.

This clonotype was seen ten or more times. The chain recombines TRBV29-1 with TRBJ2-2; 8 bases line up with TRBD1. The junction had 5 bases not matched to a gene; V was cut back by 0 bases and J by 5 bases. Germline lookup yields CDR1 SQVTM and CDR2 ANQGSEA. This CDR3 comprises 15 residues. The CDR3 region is CSVEDRQGTTGELFF. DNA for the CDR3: TGCAGCGTTGAAGATCGACAGGGGACGACCGGGGAGCTGTTTTTT.

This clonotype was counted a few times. In DNA form, the CDR3 reads TGTGCCAGCAGCTTAGCCGGGGGCAGTGAAGCTTTCTTT. Its protein product is CASSLAGGSEAFF. The chain couples TRBV7-2 to TRBJ1-1, with D possibly matching TRBD1 (6 bases). Trimming left V 0 bases short and J 7 bases short, with 9 bases between. The CDR3 has 13 amino acids. Germline CDR1 reads SGHTA; CDR2 reads FQGNSA.

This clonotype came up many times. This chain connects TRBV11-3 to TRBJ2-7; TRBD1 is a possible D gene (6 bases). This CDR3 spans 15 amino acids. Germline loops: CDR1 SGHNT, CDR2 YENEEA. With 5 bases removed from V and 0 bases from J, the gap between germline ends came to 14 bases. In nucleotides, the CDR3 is TGTGCCAGCAGCACGCGACAGGAAGCCTCCTACGAGCAGTACTTC. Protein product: CASSTRQEASYEQYF.

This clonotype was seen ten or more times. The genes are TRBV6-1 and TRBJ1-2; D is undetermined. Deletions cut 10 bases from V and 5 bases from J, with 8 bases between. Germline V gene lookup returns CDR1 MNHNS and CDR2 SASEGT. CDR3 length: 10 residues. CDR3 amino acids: CATEGYGYTF. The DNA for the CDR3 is TGTGCCACCGAGGGATATGGCTACACCTTC.

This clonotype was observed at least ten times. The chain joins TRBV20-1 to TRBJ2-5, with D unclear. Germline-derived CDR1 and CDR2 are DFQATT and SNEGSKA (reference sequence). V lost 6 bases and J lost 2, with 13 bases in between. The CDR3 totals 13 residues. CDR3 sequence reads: CSAHPRGQETQYF. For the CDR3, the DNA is TGCAGTGCCCACCCCCGAGGTCAAGAGACCCAGTACTTC.

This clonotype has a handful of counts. In nucleotides, the CDR3 is TGCAGTGCCGCGAGGGAGACCCAGTACTTC. Translation: CSAARETQYF. V gene TRBV20-1 combines with J gene TRBJ2-5, with D unclear. The CDR3 has 10 amino acids. The germline gives CDR1 DFQATT, CDR2 SNEGSKA (reference sequence). The V and J ends lost 6 bases and 5 bases respectively, with 7 bases between them.

CDR3 DNA: TGTGCCAGCAGTTCCTACGGCCTTGGGACCCAGTACTTC. It is translated as CASSSYGLGTQYF. The chain carries TRBV12-3 or TRBV12-4 and TRBJ2-5, with D hard to call. Trimming pared 4 bases from V and 7 bases from J, leaving 13 bases between. CDR3 length: 13 residues.

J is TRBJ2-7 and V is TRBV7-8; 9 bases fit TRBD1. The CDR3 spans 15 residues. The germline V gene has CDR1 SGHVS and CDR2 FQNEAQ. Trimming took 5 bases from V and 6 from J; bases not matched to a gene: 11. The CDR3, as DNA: TGTGCCAGCAGCGCACCGGGACAGGGAGTTGGCGAGCAGTACTTC. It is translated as CASSAPGQGVGEQYF.

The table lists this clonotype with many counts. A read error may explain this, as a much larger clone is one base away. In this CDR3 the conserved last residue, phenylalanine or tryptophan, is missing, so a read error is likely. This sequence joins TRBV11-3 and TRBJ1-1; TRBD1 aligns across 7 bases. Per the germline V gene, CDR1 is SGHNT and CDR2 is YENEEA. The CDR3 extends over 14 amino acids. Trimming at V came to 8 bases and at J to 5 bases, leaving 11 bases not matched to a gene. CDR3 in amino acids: CASRGQSFRTEAFL. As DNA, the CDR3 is TGTGCCAGCCGGGGACAGTCCTTTCGAACTGAAGCTTTCCTT.

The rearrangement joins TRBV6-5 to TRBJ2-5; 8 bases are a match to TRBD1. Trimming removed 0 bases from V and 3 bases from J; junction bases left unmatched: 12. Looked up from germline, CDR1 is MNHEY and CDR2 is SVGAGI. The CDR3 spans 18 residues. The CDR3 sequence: CASSYSKLGTGLKETQYF. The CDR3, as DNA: TGTGCCAGCAGTTACTCGAAACTCGGGACAGGCCTTAAAGAGACCCAGTACTTC.

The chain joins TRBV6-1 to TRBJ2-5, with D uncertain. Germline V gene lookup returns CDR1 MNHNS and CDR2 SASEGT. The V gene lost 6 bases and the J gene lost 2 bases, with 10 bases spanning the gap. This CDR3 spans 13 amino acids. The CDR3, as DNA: TGTGCCAGCAGCCTATGGGGACAAGAGACCCAGTACTTC. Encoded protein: CASSLWGQETQYF.

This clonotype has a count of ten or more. CDR3 protein: CASQKVDTGELFF. CDR3 sequence (DNA): TGTGCCAGCCAGAAGGTAGACACCGGGGAGCTGTTTTTT. The chain recombines TRBV28 with TRBJ2-2; D not certain. The CDR3 contains 13 residues. Trimming removed 8 bases at V and 3 bases at J, with 10 bases between. CDR1 MDHEN and CDR2 SYDVKM come from the germline V gene.

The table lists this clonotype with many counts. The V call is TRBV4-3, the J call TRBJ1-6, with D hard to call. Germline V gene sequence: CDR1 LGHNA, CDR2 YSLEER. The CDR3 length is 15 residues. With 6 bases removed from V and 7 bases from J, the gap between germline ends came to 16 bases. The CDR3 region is CASRPTPRGNSPLHF. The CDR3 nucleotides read TGCGCCAGCAGGCCCACCCCAAGAGGAAATTCACCCCTCCACTTT.